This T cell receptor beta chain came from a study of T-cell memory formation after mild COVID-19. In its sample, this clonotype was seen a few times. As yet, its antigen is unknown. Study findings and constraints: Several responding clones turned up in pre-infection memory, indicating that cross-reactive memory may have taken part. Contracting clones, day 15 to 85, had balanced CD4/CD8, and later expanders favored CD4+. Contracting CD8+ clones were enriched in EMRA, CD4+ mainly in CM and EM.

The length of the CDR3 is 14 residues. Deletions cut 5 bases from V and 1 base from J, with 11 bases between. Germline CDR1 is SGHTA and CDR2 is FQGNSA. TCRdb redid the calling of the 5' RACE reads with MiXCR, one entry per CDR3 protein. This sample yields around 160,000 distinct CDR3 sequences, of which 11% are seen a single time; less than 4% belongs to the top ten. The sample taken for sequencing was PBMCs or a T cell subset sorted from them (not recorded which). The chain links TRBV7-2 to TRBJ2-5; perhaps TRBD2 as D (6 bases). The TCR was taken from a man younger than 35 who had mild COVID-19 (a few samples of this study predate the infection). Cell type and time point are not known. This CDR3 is CASSPKRAQETQYF. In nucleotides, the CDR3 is TGTGCCAGCAGCCCGAAGCGGGCCCAAGAGACCCAGTACTTC.